This TCR beta chain was captured in a study of a mutant IDH1 vaccine in newly diagnosed glioma. Study-wide context: In some groups vaccination began 4-6 weeks post-radiotherapy; others received it with temozolomide. Treated patients were roughly 62% male, approximately 38% female, mean age roughly 40 years. Before enrollment, the patients had been treated with radiotherapy alone, temozolomide alone, or both together. Most of them had received both. Study-wide results and caveats: No link was apparently found between pseudoprogression and changes in top peripheral T cell clonotypes.

Stated time point: week 35, safety follow-up. Alongside topical imiquimod, each dose of vaccine comprised 300 ug of mutant IDH1 20-mer peptide. About this clone: The antigen remains undetermined.

The CDR3 totals 16 residues. Looked up from germline, CDR1 is SGHNT and CDR2 is YYREEE (reference sequence). After removal of 2 bases from V and 5 bases from J, the junction contained 11 bases not matched to a gene. Sequenced by immunoSEQ multiplex PCR; TCRdb stores in-frame clones only, minus some. The sample carries tens of thousands of clones, roughly four fifths recorded once. This receptor was taken from a woman aged 18-30 years with glioma. V gene TRBV5-4 combines with J gene TRBJ2-5; 8 nucleotides match TRBD2. The source was PBMCs, collected from a glioma patient whose treatment included an IDH1 peptide vaccine. CDR3 sequence (DNA): TGTGCCAGCAGCTTCAGGCTGCGGGGGGCCATCGAGACCCAGTACTTC. The encoded protein is CASSFRLRGAIETQYF.